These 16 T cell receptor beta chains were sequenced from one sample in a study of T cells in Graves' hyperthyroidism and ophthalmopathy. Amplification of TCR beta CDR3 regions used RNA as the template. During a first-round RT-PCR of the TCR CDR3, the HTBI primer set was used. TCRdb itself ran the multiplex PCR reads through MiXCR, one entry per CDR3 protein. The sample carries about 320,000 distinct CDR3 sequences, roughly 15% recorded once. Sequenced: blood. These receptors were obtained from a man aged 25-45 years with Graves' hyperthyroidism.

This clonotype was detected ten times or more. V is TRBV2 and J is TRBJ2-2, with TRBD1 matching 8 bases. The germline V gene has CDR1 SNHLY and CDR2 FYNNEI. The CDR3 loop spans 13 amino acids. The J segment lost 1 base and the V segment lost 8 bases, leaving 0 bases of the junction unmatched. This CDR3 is CASGTGNTGELFF. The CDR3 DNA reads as TGTGCCAGCGGGACAGGGAACACCGGGGAGCTGTTTTTT.

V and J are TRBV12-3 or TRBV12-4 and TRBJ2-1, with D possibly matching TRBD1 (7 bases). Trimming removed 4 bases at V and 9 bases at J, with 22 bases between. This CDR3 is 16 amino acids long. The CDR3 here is CASSYRGQGVWAEQFF. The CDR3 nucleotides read TGTGCCAGCAGTTACCGGGGGCAGGGGGTTTGGGCTGAGCAGTTCTTC.

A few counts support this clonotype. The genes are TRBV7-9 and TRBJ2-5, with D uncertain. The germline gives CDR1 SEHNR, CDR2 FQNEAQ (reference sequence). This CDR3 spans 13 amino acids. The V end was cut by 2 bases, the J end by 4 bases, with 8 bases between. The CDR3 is CASSLTLLETQYF. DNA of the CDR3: TGTGCCAGCAGCTTAACCCTACTAGAGACCCAGTACTTC.

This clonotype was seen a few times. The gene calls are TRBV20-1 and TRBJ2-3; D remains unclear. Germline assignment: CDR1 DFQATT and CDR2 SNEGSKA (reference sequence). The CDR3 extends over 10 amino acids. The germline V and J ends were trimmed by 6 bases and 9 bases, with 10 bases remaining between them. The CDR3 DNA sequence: TGCAGTGCCGCTAGTGTAACGCAGTATTTT. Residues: CSAASVTQYF.

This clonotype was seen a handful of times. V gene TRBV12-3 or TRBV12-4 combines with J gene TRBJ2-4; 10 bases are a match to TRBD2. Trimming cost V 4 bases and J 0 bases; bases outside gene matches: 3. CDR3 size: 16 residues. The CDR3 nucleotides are TGTGCCAGCAGTTGGACTAGCGGTGGAGCCAAAAACATTCAGTACTTC. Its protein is CASSWTSGGAKNIQYF.

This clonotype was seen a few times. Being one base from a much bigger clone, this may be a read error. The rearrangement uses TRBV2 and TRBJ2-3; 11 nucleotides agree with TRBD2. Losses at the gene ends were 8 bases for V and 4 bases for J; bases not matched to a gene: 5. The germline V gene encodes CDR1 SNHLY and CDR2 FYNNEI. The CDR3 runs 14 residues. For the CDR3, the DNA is TGTGCCAGCGGGCGACTAGCGGGACCAGATACGCAGTATTTT. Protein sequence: CASGRLAGPDTQYF.

The CDR3 region is CSVERDRSREQFF. As DNA, the CDR3 is TGCAGCGTTGAACGGGACCGAAGTAGGGAGCAGTTCTTC. The J gene is TRBJ2-1, the V gene TRBV29-1, with D perhaps matching TRBD1 or TRBD2 (5 bases each). The CDR3 runs to 13 residues. Trimming removed 2 bases from V and 10 bases from J, with 15 bases in between. The germline V gene has CDR1 SQVTM and CDR2 ANQGSEA.

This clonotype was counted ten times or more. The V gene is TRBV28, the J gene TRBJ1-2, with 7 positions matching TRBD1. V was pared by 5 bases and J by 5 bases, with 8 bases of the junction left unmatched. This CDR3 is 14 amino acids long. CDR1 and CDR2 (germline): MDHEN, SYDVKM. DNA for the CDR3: TGTGCCAGCAGTCCCGGGACAGATTTGTATGGCTACACCTTC. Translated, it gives CASSPGTDLYGYTF.

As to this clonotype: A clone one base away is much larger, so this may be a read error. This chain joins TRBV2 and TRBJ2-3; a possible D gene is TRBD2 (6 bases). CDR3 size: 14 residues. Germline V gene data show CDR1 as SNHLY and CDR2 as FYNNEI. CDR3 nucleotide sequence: TGTGCCAGCAGGCGCGATACTAGCACAGATACGCGGTATTTT. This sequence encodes CASRRDTSTDTRYF.

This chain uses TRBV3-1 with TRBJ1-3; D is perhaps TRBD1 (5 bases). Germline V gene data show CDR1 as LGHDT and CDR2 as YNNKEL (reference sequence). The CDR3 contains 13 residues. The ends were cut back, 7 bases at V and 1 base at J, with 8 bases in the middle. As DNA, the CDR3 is TGTGCCAGCACCCGGGGGTCTGGAAACACCATATATTTT. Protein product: CASTRGSGNTIYF.

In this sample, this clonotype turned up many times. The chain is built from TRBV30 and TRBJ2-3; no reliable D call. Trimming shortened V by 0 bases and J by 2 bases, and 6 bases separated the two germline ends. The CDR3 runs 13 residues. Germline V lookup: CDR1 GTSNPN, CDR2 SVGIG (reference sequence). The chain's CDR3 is CAWSVKNTDTQYF. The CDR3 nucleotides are TGTGCCTGGAGTGTAAAGAACACAGATACGCAGTATTTT.

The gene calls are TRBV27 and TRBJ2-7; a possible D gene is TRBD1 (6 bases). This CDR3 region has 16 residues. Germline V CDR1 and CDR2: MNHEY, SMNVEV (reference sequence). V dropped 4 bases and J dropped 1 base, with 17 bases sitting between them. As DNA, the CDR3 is TGTGCCAGCAGTTACTCCCTCAAGGGGGTATCCTACGAGCAGTACTTC. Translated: CASSYSLKGVSYEQYF.

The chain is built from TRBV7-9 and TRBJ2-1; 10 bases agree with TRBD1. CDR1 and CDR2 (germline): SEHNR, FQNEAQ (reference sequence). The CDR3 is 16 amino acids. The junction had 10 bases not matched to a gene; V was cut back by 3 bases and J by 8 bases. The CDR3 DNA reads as TGTGCCAGCAGCTTTCTGACCTCCGGGACAGGGGATGAGCAGTTCTTC. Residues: CASSFLTSGTGDEQFF.

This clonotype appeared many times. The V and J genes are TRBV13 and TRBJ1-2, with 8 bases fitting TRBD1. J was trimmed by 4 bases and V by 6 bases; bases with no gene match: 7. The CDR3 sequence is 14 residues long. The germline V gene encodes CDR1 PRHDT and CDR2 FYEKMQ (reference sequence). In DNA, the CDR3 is TGTGCCAGCAGGACTAGGGACAGGACCTATGGCTACACCTTC. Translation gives CASRTRDRTYGYTF.

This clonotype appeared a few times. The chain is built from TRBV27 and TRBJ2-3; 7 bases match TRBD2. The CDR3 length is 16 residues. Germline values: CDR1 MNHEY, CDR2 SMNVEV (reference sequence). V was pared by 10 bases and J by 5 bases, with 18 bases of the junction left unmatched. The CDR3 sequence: CATREIGGSYGDTQYF. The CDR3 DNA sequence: TGTGCCACGAGGGAGATCGGCGGGAGCTATGGAGATACGCAGTATTTT.

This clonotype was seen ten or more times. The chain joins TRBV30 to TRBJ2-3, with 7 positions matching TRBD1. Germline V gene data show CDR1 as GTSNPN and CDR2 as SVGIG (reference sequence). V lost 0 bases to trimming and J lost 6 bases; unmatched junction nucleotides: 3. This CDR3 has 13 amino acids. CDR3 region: CAWSVADRDTQYF. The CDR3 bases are TGTGCCTGGAGTGTCGCGGACAGGGATACGCAGTATTTT.